The entry below describes one TCR beta chain. The V and J ends lost 1 base and 1 base, in that order; junction bases with no gene match: 8. Looked up from germline, CDR1 is SEHNR and CDR2 is FQNEAQ (reference sequence). This CDR3 contains 17 residues. The data are from a study of T cells of healthy individuals. TCRdb itself ran the 5' RACE reads through MiXCR, one entry per CDR3 protein. Here the sample spans about 96,000 distinct CDR3 sequences, approximately 16% being singletons. The chain uses TRBV7-9 and TRBJ2-7; 9 bases match TRBD1. The origin of this receptor is a human donor in good health. CDR3 sequence (DNA): TGTGCCAGCAGCTTAGTCCTGGGGACAGGGTATTCCTACGAGCAGTACTTC. Translating it yields CASSLVLGTGYSYEQYF.